This T cell receptor (beta chain) comes out of a study of regulatory T cells in long-lasting Graves disease. Study in general: Graves' disease counted as persistent after over 5 years of antithyroid drugs with positive TSH receptor antibodies.

Time point here: persistent/refractory GD, antithyroid drugs over 5 years with positive TRAb. Researchers made the TCR library from RNA that was extracted from PBMCs. Patients came through an endocrinology department, and that department was in Xi'an, China. CDR1 is SGHTA, CDR2 FQGNSA, per germline. Trimming removed 5 bases from V and 8 bases from J; junction bases left unmatched: 14. CDR3 length: 16 amino acids. Overall study results and limits: Persistent disease samples used TRBV28, TRBJ1-2 and TRBJ2-5 preferentially.

For TCR beta, libraries came from iRepertoire HTBI primers and Arm-PCR of CDR3 regions. Original processing methods: Sample data revealed about 62 TRBV and 14 TRBJ segments. TCRdb ran MiXCR on the multiplex PCR reads and lists one entry per CDR3 protein. TCRdb assigned the V and J calls; the authors' analysis was not used. Of roughly 400,000 distinct CDR3 sequences in the sample, around 21% were seen once. This clonotype was seen repeatedly, ten times or more. Its antigen is as yet unknown. The chain has TRBV7-2 and TRBJ2-1; 8 nucleotides align to TRBD2. The sequence was obtained from a female donor with Graves disease. The sample consisted of peripheral blood mononuclear cells (PBMCs), taken when the disease was refractory, from a patient treated with antithyroid drugs. CDR3: CASSPPLWAGGDEQFF. For the CDR3, the DNA is TGTGCCAGCAGCCCCCCCCTCTGGGCGGGAGGCGATGAGCAGTTCTTC.